These 5 T cell receptor beta chains came from one sample sequenced in a study of vaccination and CD4 T cells after COVID-19. Treatment: approximately 11-day PBMC culture with coronavirus spike peptide pools or control peptides (ViraFEST assay). No antigen has been identified for these receptors. Sequencing of the DNA from cultured CD4+ T cells was carried out with the Oncomine TCR Beta short-read assay. Via MiXCR, TCRdb re-called the PCR reads, giving one row per CDR3 protein. The sample comprises 7,500 to 9,000 distinct CDR3 sequences, about half of which are singletons, and almost 40% rests with the top ten. Sequencing used CD4+ T cells from blood, cultured in vitro. The receptors shown here come from a human donor who had recovered from COVID-19.

The chain is built from TRBV6-2 or TRBV6-3 and TRBJ1-1, with D possibly being TRBD1 (5 bases). The CDR3 consists of 16 residues. Germline values: CDR1 MNHEY, CDR2 SVGEGT. Trimming cost V 6 bases and J 3 bases, with 20 bases left between them. CDR3 nucleotides: TGTGCCAGCAGCCGTGGCCGGGGGATGGCGGACACTGAAGCTTTCTTT. Protein: CASSRGRGMADTEAFF.

V gene TRBV15 combines with J gene TRBJ2-6, with TRBD1 matching 8 bases. The CDR3 runs to 16 residues. The germline V gene has CDR1 LNHNV and CDR2 YYDKDF (reference sequence). V lost 3 bases and J lost 1; bases outside the gene matches: 2. As DNA, the CDR3 is TGTGCCACCAGCAGTCACAGGGGGTCTGGGGCCAACGTCCTGACTTTC. Residues: CATSSHRGSGANVLTF.

The chain has TRBV11-3 and TRBJ2-5; no definite D call. This CDR3 contains 14 residues. V was clipped by 1 base and J by 0 bases, with 6 bases between them. Germline CDR1 is SGHNT and CDR2 is YENEEA. CDR3 nucleotide sequence: TGTGCCAGCAGCTTAGCGGGCCACCAAGAGACCCAGTACTTC. It is translated as CASSLAGHQETQYF.

This clonotype was counted once. V usage is TRBV5-6 and J usage is TRBJ1-1, with a tentative D call TRBD1 (6 bases). The germline V gene has CDR1 SGHDT and CDR2 YYEEEE. The length of the CDR3 is 13 residues. Trimming shortened V by 1 base and J by 4 bases, and 8 bases separated the two germline ends. DNA for the CDR3: TGTGCCAGCAGCTTGCCAGGGGTCACTGAAGCTTTCTTT. It is translated as CASSLPGVTEAFF.

The chain has TRBV5-1 and TRBJ2-7, with D unresolved. Germline CDR1 and CDR2: SGHRS and YFSETQ. CDR3 length equals 16 residues. The V and J ends lost 1 base and 2 bases respectively, with 16 bases between them. The CDR3 loop reads CASSLSSHPKAYEQYF. The DNA for the CDR3 is TGCGCCAGCAGCTTGAGCTCCCACCCAAAAGCCTACGAGCAGTACTTC.